The present TCR beta chain was sequenced within a study of T cell responses to AZD1222 COVID-19 vaccine. The study, taken as a whole, reports: Mostly white British, mostly female donors; authors suggested clonal diversity may be underestimated.

Note on this clone: The antigen is undetermined.

The CDR3 totals 17 residues. V gave up 3 bases and J gave up 3 bases; unmatched junction bases: 7. The germline gives CDR1 SGHNT, CDR2 YENEEA. Sequencing was performed with immunoSEQ multiplex PCR; in TCRdb, only in-frame clones are kept and a portion is missing. The sample gives around 44,000 clones, approximately 86% of which show up once; around 7.3% is in the top ten. The input for sequencing was peripheral blood, taken 28 days after the second AZD1222 dose. This chain uses TRBV11-3 with TRBJ2-1; 11 bases match TRBD1. The sequence came from an adult who received the AZD1222 COVID-19 vaccine. CDR3 nucleotide sequence: TGTGCCAGCAGCTTCTCCTCCGGGACAGGGGGCTACAATGAGCAGTTCTTC. Its protein product is CASSFSSGTGGYNEQFF. The full variable domain, rest sourced from reference TRBV11-3 and TRBJ2-1, is EAGVVQSPRYKIIEKKQPVAFWCNPISGHNTLYWYLQNLGQGPELLIRYENEEAVDDSQLPKDRFSAERLKGVDSTLKIQPAELGDSAVYLCASSFSSGTGGYNEQFFGPGTRLTVL.